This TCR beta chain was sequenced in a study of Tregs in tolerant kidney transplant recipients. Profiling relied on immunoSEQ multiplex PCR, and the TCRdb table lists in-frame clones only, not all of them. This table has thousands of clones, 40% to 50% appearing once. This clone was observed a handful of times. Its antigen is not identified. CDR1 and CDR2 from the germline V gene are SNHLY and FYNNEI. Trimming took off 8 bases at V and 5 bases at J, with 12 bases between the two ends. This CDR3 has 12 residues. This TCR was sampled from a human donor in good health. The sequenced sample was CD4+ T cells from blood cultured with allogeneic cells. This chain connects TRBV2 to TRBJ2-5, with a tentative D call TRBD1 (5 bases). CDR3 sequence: CASRREGETQYF. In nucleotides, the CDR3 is TGTGCCAGCCGCAGGGAAGGGGAGACCCAGTACTTC.